This T cell receptor (beta chain) was found in a study of shared clonotypes between healthy human individuals (dated by TCRdb to about 2020). General notes on the study: A few men and a couple of women, aged 18 to 49 years, made up the cohort. For each donor, CD4 naive and CD4 memory were each run on three plates, CD8 naive on two plates, and CD8 memory on one plate. Blood TCR repertoires of roughly five healthy adults were deeply sequenced to estimate repertoire size and the extent of clonotype sharing between individuals. Different laboratories and diverse techniques were used to prepare libraries and sequence TCR repertoires, to increase sequencing depth and limit assay-specific biases. Per donor, leukapheresis produced somewhere between about 0.85 and 9.5 billion PBMCs.

Broad study findings and their caveats: The genetic and exposure-history diversity represented was limited by the small number of donors. Based on pairwise subsampling, the degree of clonotype sharing among donors was expected to be affected by sequencing depth. Compared with non-shared clonotypes, the clonotypes found in all four sorted-subset donors had higher generation probabilities. Sampling was limited to blood, and TCR repertoires in tissue likely differ from TCR repertoires in blood. Naive subsets generally had larger estimated clonotype richness than memory subsets. Sharing across a few donors was observed for roughly 5.4% of naive CD4, around 3.5% of naive CD8, 2% to 2.5% of memory CD4, and roughly 0.4% of memory CD8 clonotypes. Rarefaction of sorted-subset datasets indicated incomplete sequencing despite the large sequencing depth.

The donors were healthy, HIV-negative adults who had no recently reported acute infections or vaccinations. Every donor was a Caucasian adult living in Nashville, Tennessee, USA. Magnetic negative selection was used to enrich CD4+ T cells, after which naive cells were positively selected on CD45RA and the negative fraction became the memory subset. Blood was collected by leukapheresis, and PBMCs were isolated by Ficoll-Histopaque density gradient centrifugation and then cryopreserved in liquid nitrogen vapor phase. Purity and quantity of every magnetically sorted T cell population were checked by analytical flow cytometry. From each sorted fraction, genomic DNA was isolated and quantified by UV absorbance on a Nanodrop 2000c. As regards this clone: It has no known antigen specificity. No base quality information exists; no much larger clone differs at one position. Other DNA sequences of this sample code for an identical CDR3.

The CDR3, from cysteine to phenylalanine, totals 14 residues. CDR3 DNA is the only sequence kept; it has 42 bases, read in frame from the first base. The CDR1 and CDR2 encoded by the germline V gene are ENHRY and SYGVKD. The junction carries 5 bases between V and J, which are trimmed by 0 bases and 3 bases respectively. TCR CDR3 regions were amplified from genomic DNA by multiplex PCR using the deep immunoSEQ assay. Extracted genomic DNA from each cell subset was spread evenly across all wells of several immunoSEQ 96-well plates, with each plate serving as a replicate. For sorted subsets, each replicate PCR was loaded with 150 to 250 ng genomic DNA, equivalent to 30,000 or so T cell genomes. Purified libraries were quantified with a Qubit 3.0 fluorometer, sized on a Bioanalyzer 2100, and re-quantified with the KAPA Library Quantification kit. A separate single-read 150-cycle Illumina NextSeq 550 flow cell was used to sequence each immunoSEQ 96-well plate. The source study handled its data this way. Because only junctional sequences without quality scores were contained in the immunoSEQ output, filtering matching that applied to full-length reads could not be performed. Sequences were annotated with PyIR, a Python wrapper for IgBLAST v1.9, using IMGT germline references to assign V/J genes and CDR3. Any read was removed if the V/J assignment was weak (E-value above 1e-6), the CDR3 was missing, or the read contained stop codons, out-of-frame junctions, or ambiguous translated residues. V3J clonotypes were defined as sequences sharing the same inferred V gene, J gene, and CDR3 amino acid sequence. Percentage overlap between repertoires was calculated by dividing the number of shared unique clonotypes by the size of the smaller repertoire. RTK rarefaction, the Chao1 estimator, and Recon v2.1 estimates of unobserved clonotypes were used to assess repertoire richness. For all TCRbeta clonotypes obtained by the gDNA method from a handful of donors, generation probabilities were computed with OLGA. Imported from immuneACCESS, the table was reduced by TCRdb to in-frame sequences with V and J called. These copies leave out some clones; in studies compared against another copy, an unresolved V gene accounts for under half, and the cause of the remainder is not known. From that table come the V and J calls and clone size; the DNA was used to work out D and trimming. The sample data list some 2 million clones, and 85% to 95% of these were observed just once. Clones ranked in the top ten supply 0.13% of the sample.

The receptor's source is a man younger than 35 in good health. Sequences were obtained from naive CD4+ T cells sorted from blood. The cell subset or site label, as the study defines it: CD45RA+ positively selected. Rearrangement joined TRBV10-3 to TRBJ1-4; the D gene lacks a confident call. The DNA sequence is TGTGCCATCAGTGAGTCCGGGCCTAATGAAAAACTGTTTTTT. Its translation reads: CAISESGPNEKLFF.